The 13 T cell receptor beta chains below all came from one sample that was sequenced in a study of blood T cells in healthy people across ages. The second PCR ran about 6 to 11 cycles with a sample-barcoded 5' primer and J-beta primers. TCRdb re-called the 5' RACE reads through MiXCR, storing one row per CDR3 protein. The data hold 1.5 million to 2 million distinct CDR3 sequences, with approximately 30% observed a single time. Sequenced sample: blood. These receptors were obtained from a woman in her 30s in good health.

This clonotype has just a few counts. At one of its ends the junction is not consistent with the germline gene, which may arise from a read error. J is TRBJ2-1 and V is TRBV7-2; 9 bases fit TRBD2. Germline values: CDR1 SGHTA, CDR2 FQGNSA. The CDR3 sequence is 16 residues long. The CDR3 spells CAGSSGSGGIGGEQFF. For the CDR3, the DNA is TGTGCCGGCAGCTCCGGAAGCGGGGGGATTGGGGGTGAGCAGTTCTTC.

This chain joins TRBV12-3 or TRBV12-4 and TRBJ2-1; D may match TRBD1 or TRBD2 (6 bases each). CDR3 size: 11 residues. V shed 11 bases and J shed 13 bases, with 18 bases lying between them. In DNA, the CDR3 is TGTGCCGGTAGAGAGGGGGGCAACCAGTTCTTC. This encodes CAGREGGNQFF.

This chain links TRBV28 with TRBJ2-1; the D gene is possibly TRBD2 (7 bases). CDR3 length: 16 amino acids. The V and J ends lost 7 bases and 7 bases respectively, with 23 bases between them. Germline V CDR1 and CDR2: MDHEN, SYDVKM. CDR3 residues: CASNHLRRGGKNEQFF. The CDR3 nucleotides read TGTGCCAGCAATCACCTGAGGAGGGGGGGCAAGAATGAGCAGTTCTTC.

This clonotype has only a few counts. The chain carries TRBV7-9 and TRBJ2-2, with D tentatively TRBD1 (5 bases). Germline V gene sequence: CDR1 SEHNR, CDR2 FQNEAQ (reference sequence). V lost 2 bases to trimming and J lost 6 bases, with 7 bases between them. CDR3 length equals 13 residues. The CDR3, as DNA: TGTGCCAGCAGCTTATCAGGGCCCGGGGAGCTGTTTTTT. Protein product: CASSLSGPGELFF. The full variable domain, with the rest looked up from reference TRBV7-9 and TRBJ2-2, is DTGVSQNPRHKITKRGQNVTFRCDPISEHNRLYWYRQTLGQGPEFLTYFQNEAQLEKSRLLSDRFSAERPKGSFSTLEIQRTEQGDSAMYLCASSLSGPGELFFGEGSRLTVL.

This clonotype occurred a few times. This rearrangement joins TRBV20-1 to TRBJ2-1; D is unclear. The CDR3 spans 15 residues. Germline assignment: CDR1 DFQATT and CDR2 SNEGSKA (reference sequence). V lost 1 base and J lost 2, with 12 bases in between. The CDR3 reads CSARVIGNTYNEQFF. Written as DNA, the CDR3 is TGCAGTGCTAGAGTTATAGGTAATACCTACAATGAGCAGTTCTTC.

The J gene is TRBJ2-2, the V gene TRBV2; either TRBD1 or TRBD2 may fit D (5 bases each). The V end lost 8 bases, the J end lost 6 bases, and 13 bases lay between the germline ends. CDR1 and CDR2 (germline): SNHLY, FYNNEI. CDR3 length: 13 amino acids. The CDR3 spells CASYKGTAGELFF. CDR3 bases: TGTGCCAGCTATAAGGGGACGGCCGGGGAGCTGTTTTTT.

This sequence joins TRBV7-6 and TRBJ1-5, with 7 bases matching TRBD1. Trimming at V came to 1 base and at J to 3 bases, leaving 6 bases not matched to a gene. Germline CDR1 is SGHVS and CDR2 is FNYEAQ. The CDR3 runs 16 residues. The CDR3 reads CASSLGGGQINQPQHF. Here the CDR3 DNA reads TGTGCCAGCAGCTTAGGTGGGGGACAGATCAATCAGCCCCAGCATTTT. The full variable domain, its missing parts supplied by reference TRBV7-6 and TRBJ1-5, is GAGVSQSPRYKVTKRGQDVALRCDPISGHVSLYWYRQALGQGPEFLTYFNYEAQQDKSGLPNDRFSAERPEGSISTLTIQRTEQRDSAMYRCASSLGGGQINQPQHFGDGTRLSIL.

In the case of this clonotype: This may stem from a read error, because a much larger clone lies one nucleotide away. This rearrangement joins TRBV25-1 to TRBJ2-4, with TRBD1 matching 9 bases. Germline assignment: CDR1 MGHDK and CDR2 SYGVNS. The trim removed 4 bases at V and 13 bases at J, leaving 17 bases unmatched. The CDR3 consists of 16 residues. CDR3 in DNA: TGTGCCAGCAGTGCTGGGCGGGACAGGGTATTCAATGAGCAGTACTTC. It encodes CASSAGRDRVFNEQYF.

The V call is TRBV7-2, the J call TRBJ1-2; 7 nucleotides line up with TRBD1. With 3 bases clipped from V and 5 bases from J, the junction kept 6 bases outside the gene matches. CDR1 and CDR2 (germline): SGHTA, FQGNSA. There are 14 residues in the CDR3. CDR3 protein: CASSFTGTAYGYTF. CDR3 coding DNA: TGTGCCAGCAGCTTTACCGGGACAGCGTATGGCTACACCTTC.

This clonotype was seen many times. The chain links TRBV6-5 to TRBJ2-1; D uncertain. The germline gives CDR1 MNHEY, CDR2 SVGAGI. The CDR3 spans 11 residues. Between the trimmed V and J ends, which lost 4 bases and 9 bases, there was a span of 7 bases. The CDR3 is CASSFYSEQFF. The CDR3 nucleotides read TGTGCCAGCAGTTTCTATAGTGAGCAGTTCTTC.

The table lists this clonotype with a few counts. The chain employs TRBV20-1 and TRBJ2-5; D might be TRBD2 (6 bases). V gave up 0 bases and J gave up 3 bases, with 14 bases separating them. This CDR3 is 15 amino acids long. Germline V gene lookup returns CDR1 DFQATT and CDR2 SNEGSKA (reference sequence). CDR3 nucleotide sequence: TGCAGTGCTAGAGATTCCACTAGCCCAAAAGAGACCCAGTACTTC. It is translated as CSARDSTSPKETQYF.

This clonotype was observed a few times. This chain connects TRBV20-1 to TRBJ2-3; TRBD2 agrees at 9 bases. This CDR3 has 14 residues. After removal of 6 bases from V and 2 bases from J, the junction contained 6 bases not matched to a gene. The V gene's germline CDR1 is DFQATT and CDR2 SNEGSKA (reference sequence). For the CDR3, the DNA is TGCAGTGCCCGTAGCGGGGGACTCACAGATACGCAGTATTTT. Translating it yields CSARSGGLTDTQYF.

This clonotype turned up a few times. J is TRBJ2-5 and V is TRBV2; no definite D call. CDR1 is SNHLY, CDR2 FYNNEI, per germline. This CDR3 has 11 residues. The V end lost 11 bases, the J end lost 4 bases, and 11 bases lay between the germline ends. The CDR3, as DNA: TGTGCCGGGAAGAGCAGAGAGACCCAGTACTTC. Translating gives CAGKSRETQYF.